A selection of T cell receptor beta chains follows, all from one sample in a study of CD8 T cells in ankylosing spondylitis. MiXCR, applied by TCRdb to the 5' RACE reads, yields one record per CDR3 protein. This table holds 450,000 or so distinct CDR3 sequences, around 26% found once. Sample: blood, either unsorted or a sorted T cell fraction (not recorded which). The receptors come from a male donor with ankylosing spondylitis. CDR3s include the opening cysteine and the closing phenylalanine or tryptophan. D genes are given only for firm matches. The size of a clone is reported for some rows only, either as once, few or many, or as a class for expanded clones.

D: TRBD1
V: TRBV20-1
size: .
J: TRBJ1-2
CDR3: CSAHRGSDGYTF
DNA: TGCAGTGCTCACAGGGGTTCTGATGGCTACACCTTC

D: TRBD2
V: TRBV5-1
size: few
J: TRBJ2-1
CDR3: CASSLVIAGDPEQFF
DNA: TGCGCCAGCAGCTTGGTTATAGCGGGAGATCCTGAGCAGTTCTTC

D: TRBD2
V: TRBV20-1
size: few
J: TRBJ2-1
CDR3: CSARDFGTSGRYNEQFF
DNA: TGCAGTGCTAGAGATTTCGGGACTAGCGGGAGGTACAATGAGCAGTTCTTC

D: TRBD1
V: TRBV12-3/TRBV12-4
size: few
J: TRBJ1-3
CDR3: CASRRTGAPGNTIYF
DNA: TGTGCCAGCAGACGGACAGGGGCGCCTGGAAACACCATATATTTT

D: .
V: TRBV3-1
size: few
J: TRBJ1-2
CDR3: CASSLGPQVIQGNYGYTF
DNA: TGTGCCAGCAGCCTCGGACCTCAGGTTATTCAGGGTAACTATGGCTACACCTTC

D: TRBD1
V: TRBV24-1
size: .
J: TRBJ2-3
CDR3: CATGGQGGTDTQYF
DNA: TGTGCCACGGGGGGACAGGGAGGCACAGATACGCAGTATTTT

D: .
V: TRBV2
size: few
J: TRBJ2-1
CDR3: CASSGVAGTVQFF
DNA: TGTGCCAGCAGTGGTGTCGCGGGGACAGTCCAGTTCTTC

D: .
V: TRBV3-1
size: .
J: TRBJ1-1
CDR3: CASSQDSRTAFF
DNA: TGTGCCAGCAGCCAAGATTCTCGGACGGCTTTCTTT

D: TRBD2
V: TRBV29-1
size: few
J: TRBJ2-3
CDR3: CSVDSSGRPDTQYF
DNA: TGCAGCGTTGATTCTAGCGGCCGTCCGGATACGCAGTATTTT

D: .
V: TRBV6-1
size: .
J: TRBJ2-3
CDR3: CASSGTAISTDTQYF
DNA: TGTGCCAGCAGTGGGACAGCGATTAGCACAGATACGCAGTATTTT

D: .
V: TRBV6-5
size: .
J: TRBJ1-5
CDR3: CASRAPNQPQHF
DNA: TGTGCCAGCAGGGCCCCGAATCAGCCCCAGCATTTT

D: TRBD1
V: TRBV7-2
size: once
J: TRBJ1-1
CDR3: CASSFAGTGYSEASF
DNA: TGTGCCAGCAGCTTTGCGGGGACAGGGTATTCTGAAGCTTCCTTT

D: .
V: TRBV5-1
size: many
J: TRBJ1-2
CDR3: CASSLDRSGYTF
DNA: TGCGCCAGCAGCTTGGACAGGAGTGGCTACACCTTC

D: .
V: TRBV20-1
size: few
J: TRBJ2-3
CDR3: CSASGEPPGTDTQYF
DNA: TGCAGTGCTAGTGGAGAACCCCCAGGCACAGATACGCAGTATTTT

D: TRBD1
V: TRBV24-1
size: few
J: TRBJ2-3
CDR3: CATSDLTGVDTDTQYF
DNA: TGTGCCACCAGTGATCTGACAGGGGTTGACACAGATACGCAGTATTTT

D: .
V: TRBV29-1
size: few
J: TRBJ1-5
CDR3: CSVGGQPNQPQHF
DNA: TGCAGCGTTGGAGGTCAGCCCAATCAGCCCCAGCATTTT

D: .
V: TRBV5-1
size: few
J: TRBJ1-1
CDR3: CASSLVSGGTEAFF
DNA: TGCGCCAGCAGCTTGGTTTCGGGAGGGACTGAAGCTTTCTTT

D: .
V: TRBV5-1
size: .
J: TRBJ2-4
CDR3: CASSRVVGSDIQYF
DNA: TGCGCCAGCAGCAGGGTTGTAGGGTCCGACATTCAGTACTTC

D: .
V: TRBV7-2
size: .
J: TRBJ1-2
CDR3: CASSLVVQGGYTF
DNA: TGTGCCAGCAGCTTAGTGGTCCAGGGAGGTTACACCTTC

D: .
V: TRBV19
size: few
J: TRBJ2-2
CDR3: CASRYGHLNTGELFF
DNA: TGTGCCAGTCGATACGGACACCTGAACACCGGGGAGCTGTTTTTT

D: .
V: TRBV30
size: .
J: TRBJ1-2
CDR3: CAWRQVPNNYGYTF
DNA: TGTGCCTGGAGGCAGGTACCCAATAACTATGGCTACACCTTC

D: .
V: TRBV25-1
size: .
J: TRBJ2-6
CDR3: CASSDPHLSGANVLTF
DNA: TGTGCCAGCAGTGACCCCCACCTCTCTGGGGCCAACGTCCTGACTTTC

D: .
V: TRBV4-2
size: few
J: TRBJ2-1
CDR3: CASSQLIAPTNNEQFF
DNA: TGTGCCAGCAGCCAACTTATTGCCCCAACCAACAATGAGCAGTTCTTC

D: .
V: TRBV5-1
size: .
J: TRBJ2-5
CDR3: CASSPGAGTETQYF
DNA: TGCGCCAGCAGCCCGGGGGCTGGGACAGAGACCCAGTACTTC

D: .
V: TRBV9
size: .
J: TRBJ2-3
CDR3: CASSGGLSDTQYF
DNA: TGTGCCAGCAGCGGCGGACTATCAGATACGCAGTATTTT

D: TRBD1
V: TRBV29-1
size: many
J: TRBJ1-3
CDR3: CSVVTGDNRNTIYF
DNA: TGCAGCGTCGTGACAGGGGATAACAGAAACACCATATATTTT

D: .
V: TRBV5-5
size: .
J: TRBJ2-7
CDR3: CASSFAGRSYEQYF
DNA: TGTGCCAGCAGCTTCGCGGGCAGATCCTACGAGCAGTACTTC

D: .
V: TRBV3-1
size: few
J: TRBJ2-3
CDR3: CASSSEAARTDTQYF
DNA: TGTGCCAGCAGCTCAGAGGCCGCTCGCACAGATACGCAGTATTTT

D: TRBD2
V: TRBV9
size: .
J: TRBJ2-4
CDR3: CASSARGLAGNAKNIQYF
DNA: TGTGCCAGCAGCGCCAGGGGACTAGCGGGAAACGCCAAAAACATTCAGTACTTC

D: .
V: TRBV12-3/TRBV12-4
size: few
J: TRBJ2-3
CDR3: CASSLEGSSDTQYF
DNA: TGTGCCAGCAGTTTAGAGGGGAGCTCAGATACGCAGTATTTT